The entry below describes one TCR beta chain. The target antigen is unknown. TCRdb passed the PCR reads through MiXCR, listing each CDR3 protein once. This sample has under 600,000 distinct CDR3 sequences, with approximately 25% found just once. This entry comes from a study of molecular identifiers for immune sequencing clone quantification. Notes on the study in general: Whereas naive cells kept under 1% of molecules in clones above 20 RNA copies, such clones held over 98% in effectors.

V lost 6 bases to trimming and J lost 4 bases, with 18 bases between them. There are 15 residues in the CDR3. It was from approximately 22,000 to 940,000 sorted cells, with 10%, 30% or 50% RNA, that naive CD8 libraries came. Isolation of naive CD8 T cells was achieved by sorting on a CD8+CD4-CCR7+CD45RA+ phenotype. The receptor was isolated from a human donor in good health. Some libraries in this study had Jurkat cell RNA spiked in. The chain is built from TRBV12-3 or TRBV12-4 and TRBJ1-1; TRBD1 is a possible D gene (6 bases). Sequenced input: naive CD8+ T cells from blood, with Jurkat cell RNA spiked in. Subset noted: FACS-sorted CD8+CD4-CCR7+CD45RA+ naive T cells. The CDR3, as DNA: TGTGCCAGCAGCAGTTCTCAAGGAGGGGGCACTGAAGCTTTCTTT. Protein sequence: CASSSSQGGGTEAFF.